This paragraph reports one T cell receptor beta chain. This entry belongs to a study of blood T cell repertoires in COVID-19. Study information: PBMCs, B-cell-depleted T cells, or T cells provided the cDNA or gDNA that made up the material.

Per the authors' pipeline: Amplifying reference gene primers gave estimates of nucleated cell counts. Repertoires were generated with immunoSEQ multiplex PCR, while TCRdb's copy carries only in-frame clones and drops some. For V, J and clone size, that table is used; D and trimming come from the DNA. This table holds 87,000 or so clones, about 86% found once. V lost 0 bases to trimming and J lost 2 bases, with 11 bases between them. CDR1 and CDR2 (germline): KGHSH, LQKENI. The CDR3 loop spans 16 amino acids. Sample: peripheral blood. V is TRBV18 and J is TRBJ2-1, with D possibly matching TRBD1 (5 bases). This sequence was found in a woman older than 75 in a cohort sampled during active or convalescent COVID-19. CDR3: CASSPPPGITYNEQFF. The CDR3 coding sequence is TGTGCCAGCTCACCACCGCCAGGGATCACCTACAATGAGCAGTTCTTC.